This TCR beta chain was sequenced for a study of T cell repertoires in cytomegalovirus infection. Unmatched junction bases numbered 4, after V lost 3 bases and J lost 2 bases. CDR3 size: 15 residues. CDR1 and CDR2 from the germline V gene are SGDLS and YYNGEE. A single record per CDR3 protein comes from TCRdb applying MiXCR to the reads. Of nearly 550,000 distinct CDR3 sequences in the sample, approximately 15% were seen once. This chain joins TRBV9 and TRBJ2-7; 11 bases fit TRBD1. The sequence was obtained from a human donor in good health (CMV status not recorded). Some clones in this sample may be carry-over from other donors' samples. Input material: CD8+ T cells from PBMCs. CDR3 sequence reads: CASSAGQGAPYEQYF. The DNA of the CDR3 is TGTGCCAGCAGCGCCGGACAGGGGGCACCCTACGAGCAGTACTTC.